The present T cell receptor beta chain was sequenced within a study of technical replicates of blood from a handful of donors. Assay used: immunoSEQ multiplex PCR; TCRdb lists only in-frame clones, some missing. The sample consists of over 75,000 clones, almost 96% of them appearing once. This clone has only a few counts. The germline CDR1 and CDR2 sequences are MDHEN and SYDVKM. Trimming cost V 7 bases and J 7 bases; bases outside gene matches: 10. This CDR3 has 14 residues. What was sequenced was T cells isolated from PBMCs. The TCR sequence derives from a human donor in good health. The J gene is TRBJ1-5, the V gene TRBV28; 7 bases are shared with TRBD1. CDR3 DNA: TGTGCCAGCAACAAACGACAGGGCCGGCAGCCCCAGCATTTT. Translating it yields CASNKRQGRQPQHF. Full variable domain (missing parts from reference TRBV28 and TRBJ1-5): DVKVTQSSRYLVKRTGEKVFLECVQDMDHENMFWYRQDPGLGLRLIYFSYDVKMKEKGDIPEGYSVSREKKERFSLILESASTNQTSMYLCASNKRQGRQPQHFGDGTRLSIL.